The next 13 T cell receptor beta chains were all read from a single sample in a study of T cell responses to AZD1222 COVID-19 vaccine. The data were produced by immunoSEQ multiplex PCR, yet TCRdb's version contains in-frame clones alone and is incomplete. The profile shows 95,000 to 150,000 clones, 75% to 85% of them singletons. This material consisted of peripheral blood, taken 28 days after the second AZD1222 dose. These receptors were obtained from an adult who received the AZD1222 COVID-19 vaccine.

The CDR3: CASSPGTGGSGANVLTF. In DNA, the CDR3 is TGCGCCAGCAGTCCCGGGACAGGGGGCTCTGGGGCCAACGTCCTGACTTTC. The rearrangement links TRBV10-1 to TRBJ2-6; 11 bases are shared with TRBD1. This CDR3 spans 17 amino acids. Germline assignment: CDR1 WNHNN and CDR2 SYGVQD (reference sequence). The J segment lost 0 bases and the V segment lost 5 bases, leaving 3 bases of the junction unmatched.

The chain couples TRBV7-8 to TRBJ1-1; D might be TRBD1 (6 bases). Trimming removed 3 bases from V and 7 bases from J, with 9 bases in between. Per germline, CDR1 SGHVS and CDR2 FQNEAQ. CDR3 length equals 12 residues. The CDR3 DNA sequence: TGTGCCAGCAGCTTCGACAGGTATGAAGCTTTCTTT. The encoded protein is CASSFDRYEAFF.

This clone has just one count. The chain joins TRBV18 to TRBJ2-5; TRBD2 matches 9 bases. V lost 5 bases and J lost 2; bases outside the gene matches: 9. The germline V gene has CDR1 KGHSH and CDR2 LQKENI. This CDR3 is 16 amino acids long. The CDR3 region has the DNA TGTGCCAGCTCAGCCTATAGCGGGGGTATTCAAGAGACCCAGTACTTC. Its translation is CASSAYSGGIQETQYF.

This clone was seen a single time. The genes are TRBV7-3 and TRBJ2-3, with D uncertain. V lost 0 bases to trimming and J lost 6 bases, with 7 bases between them. The CDR3 runs 13 residues. Germline loops: CDR1 SGHTA, CDR2 FQGTGA. Written as DNA, the CDR3 is TGTGCCAGCAGCTTAACCTCCGGGGATACGCAGTATTTT. It yields the protein CASSLTSGDTQYF. Based on the CDR3 plus reference TRBV7-3 and TRBJ2-3, the full variable domain is GAGVSQTPSNKVTEKGKYVELRCDPISGHTALYWYRQSLGQGPEFLIYFQGTGAADDSGLPNDRFFAVRPEGSVSTLKIQRTERGDSAVYLCASSLTSGDTQYFGPGTRLTVL.

Only one count was recorded for this clone. This chain connects TRBV15 to TRBJ2-5; no definite D call. Deletions cut 1 base from V and 2 bases from J, with 14 bases between. Germline CDR1 is LNHNV and CDR2 is YYDKDF (reference sequence). The CDR3 is 16 residues long. The DNA of the CDR3 is TGTGCCACCAGCAGAGTAGGATCGACTGGGCAAGAGACCCAGTACTTC. Residues: CATSRVGSTGQETQYF.

This chain joins TRBV12-3 or TRBV12-4 and TRBJ1-2; D may be TRBD1 (5 bases). CDR3 length: 12 residues. Trimming cost V 4 bases and J 3 bases, with 6 bases left between them. The CDR3: CASSSGYYGYTF. The CDR3 coding sequence is TGTGCCAGCAGTTCAGGGTACTATGGCTACACCTTC.

This sequence joins TRBV15 and TRBJ2-7; TRBD1 agrees at 8 bases. This CDR3 is 14 amino acids long. V trimming: 4 bases; J trimming: 2 bases; junction bases outside the gene matches: 4. Per the germline V gene, CDR1 is LNHNV and CDR2 is YYDKDF (reference sequence). The CDR3 nucleotides read TGTGCCACCAGCAAAGACAGGGGTCCCTACGAGCAGTACTTC. This translates into CATSKDRGPYEQYF.

The V gene is TRBV19, the J gene TRBJ1-1; TRBD1 aligns across 9 bases. The CDR3 is 16 residues long. Trimming took 0 bases from V and 1 from J; bases not matched to a gene: 3. Germline V gene sequence: CDR1 LNHDA, CDR2 SQIVND (reference sequence). The CDR3 spells CASSIDWDRANTEAFF. DNA of the CDR3: TGTGCCAGTAGTATAGATTGGGACAGGGCGAACACTGAAGCTTTCTTT.

The chain is built from TRBV18 and TRBJ1-6; D is undetermined. Trimming pared 1 base from V and 9 bases from J, leaving 13 bases between. The CDR3 is 15 amino acids. CDR1 and CDR2 from the germline V gene are KGHSH and LQKENI. The CDR3 coding sequence is TGTGCCAGCTCACCACAGCCGGTGCGGAGTTCACCCCTCCACTTT. This encodes CASSPQPVRSSPLHF.

This clone has a handful of counts. The genes are TRBV4-1 and TRBJ1-2, with 12 bases matching TRBD1. This CDR3 is built from 16 residues. Germline V gives CDR1 MGHRA, CDR2 YSYEKL. V trimming: 2 bases; J trimming: 6 bases; junction bases outside the gene matches: 7. CDR3 DNA: TGCGCCAGCAGCCAACCTCGGGACAGGGGGCGGGATGGCTACACCTTC. Translated, it gives CASSQPRDRGRDGYTF.

The V gene is TRBV2, the J gene TRBJ2-3, with D unresolved. Per germline, CDR1 SNHLY and CDR2 FYNNEI. This CDR3 has 16 residues. Trimming stripped 4 bases from V and 4 bases from J, with 18 bases between. CDR3: CASSALGRDRPDTQYF. CDR3 coding DNA: TGTGCCAGCAGTGCACTCGGTAGGGATCGTCCAGATACGCAGTATTTT.

This CDR3 reads CASSFRSDREDEKLFF. In DNA form, the CDR3 reads TGTGCCAGCAGCTTTCGCTCAGACAGGGAGGATGAAAAACTGTTTTTT. The gene calls are TRBV9 and TRBJ1-4, with TRBD1 matching over 7 bases. The CDR3 has 16 amino acids. Per germline, CDR1 SGDLS and CDR2 YYNGEE. The ends lost 4 bases at V and 6 bases at J; junction bases unmatched: 12.

This clone was observed a single time. V is TRBV7-9 and J is TRBJ1-4, with a possible D match to TRBD1 (6 bases). The V end lost 5 bases, the J end lost 7 bases, and 17 bases lay between the germline ends. The length of the CDR3 is 15 residues. CDR1 is SEHNR and CDR2 is FQNEAQ in the germline V gene (reference sequence). CDR3 nucleotide sequence: TGTGCCAGCAGCCTTAACGGGGGCGCGGGTGAAAAACTGTTTTTT. Its translation is CASSLNGGAGEKLFF.